This T cell receptor beta chain emerged from a study of Graves' ophthalmopathy and Graves' hyperthyroidism. The authors amplified TCR beta CDR3 regions from RNA transcripts. First-round RT-PCR used HTBI primers; second-round multiplex PCR followed. MiXCR, run by TCRdb on the multiplex PCR reads, gives a single entry per CDR3 protein. The profile covers 400,000 or so distinct CDR3 sequences, with less than 20% appearing a single time and roughly 7% taken by the ten largest. Germline CDR1 reads MNHEY; CDR2 reads SMNVEV (reference sequence). V lost 8 bases and J 2 bases, leaving 13 bases between the germline ends. This CDR3 comprises 14 residues. Being free of ophthalmopathy for 18 months of follow-up defined stable hyperthyroidism. This clonotype appeared many times.

The chain combines TRBV27 with TRBJ1-5; D remains unclear. Sequenced: peripheral blood. The source of this sequence is a woman younger than 35 with stable Graves' hyperthyroidism. This chain's CDR3 is CASSREVGNQPQHF. The CDR3 DNA is TGTGCCAGCTCTCGGGAAGTGGGCAATCAGCCCCAGCATTTT.